Listed here are 14 T cell receptor beta chains from one sample, sequenced in a study of regulatory T cells in long-lasting Graves disease. Stated time point: newly diagnosed GD, antithyroid drugs for less than 3 months. Extracted RNA from PBMCs served as the source of the TCR library. Both iRepertoire HTBI primers and Arm-PCR of CDR3 regions were used to build the TCR beta libraries. TCRdb reprocessed the multiplex PCR reads via MiXCR and lists one record per CDR3 protein. The table lists hundreds of thousands of distinct CDR3 sequences, more than 10% of them singletons. These data were likewise used in another study, on T cells in Graves' hyperthyroidism and ophthalmopathy.

Sequenced here: peripheral blood mononuclear cells (PBMCs), sampled at new diagnosis, from a patient treated with antithyroid drugs. The receptors come from a woman in her thirties with Graves disease.

This clonotype showed up many times. The rearrangement joins TRBV2 to TRBJ1-4, with D tentatively TRBD1 (5 bases). The V gene lost 1 base and the J gene lost 10 bases, with 16 bases spanning the gap. Germline V gene lookup returns CDR1 SNHLY and CDR2 FYNNEI. The CDR3 covers 15 residues. The CDR3 sequence: CASSEDRPPSRKLFF. The DNA of the CDR3 is TGTGCCAGCAGTGAAGACAGGCCCCCCAGCAGAAAACTGTTTTTT.

This clonotype has a handful of counts. The chain combines TRBV5-4 with TRBJ2-1; TRBD2 aligns across 11 bases. The junction had 7 bases not matched to a gene; V was cut back by 4 bases and J by 4 bases. The germline gives CDR1 SGHNT, CDR2 YYREEE (reference sequence). The CDR3 length is 16 residues. In DNA form, the CDR3 reads TGTGCCAGCAGCGGACCGGGACTAGCGGTTTACAATGAGCAGTTCTTC. This codes for CASSGPGLAVYNEQFF.

A few counts support this clonotype. A far larger clone is just one base off, so this is likely a read error. The conserved final phenylalanine or tryptophan is absent from the CDR3, which likely points to a read error. The chain uses TRBV11-2 and TRBJ2-1, with D unresolved. The end of the DNA aligns better with TRBJ2-5, so the J call may be wrong. The CDR3 consists of 11 residues. The germline V gene encodes CDR1 SGHAT and CDR2 FQNNGV. Here the CDR3 DNA reads TGTGCCAGCAGTCGTTCCGGGACCCAGTACCTC. Translating it yields CASSRSGTQYL.

In this sample, this clonotype turned up many times. The chain links TRBV20-1 to TRBJ2-5; 7 nucleotides line up with TRBD2. V was clipped by 0 bases and J by 4 bases; unmatched bases: 8. CDR1 is DFQATT and CDR2 is SNEGSKA in the germline V gene (reference sequence). The CDR3 length is 15 residues. This CDR3 is CSARDGLDFGETQYF. Here the CDR3 DNA reads TGCAGTGCTAGAGACGGACTAGATTTCGGAGAGACCCAGTACTTC.

This clonotype occurred a few times. The rearrangement uses TRBV4-1 and TRBJ2-1, with 9 bases lining up with TRBD2. This CDR3 has 20 amino acids. The V gene's germline CDR1 is MGHRA and CDR2 YSYEKL. The V and J ends lost 4 bases and 0 bases, in that order; junction bases with no gene match: 16. CDR3 in amino acids: CASSPPLGLALISSYNEQFF. The CDR3 nucleotides are TGCGCCAGCAGCCCTCCCTTAGGACTAGCGCTCATTAGCTCCTACAATGAGCAGTTCTTC.

Comment on this clonotype: This may stem from a read error, because a much larger clone lies one nucleotide away. The rearrangement links TRBV27 to TRBJ1-4, with a tentative D call TRBD1 (5 bases). This CDR3 has 13 residues. Germline V lookup: CDR1 MNHEY, CDR2 SMNVEV (reference sequence). For the CDR3, the DNA is TGTGCCAGCCGGGACCAAATGGAGGAAAAACTGGTTTTT. Translation: CASRDQMEEKLVF.

The chain has TRBV6-2 or TRBV6-3 and TRBJ2-1, with unresolved D. Germline CDR1 is MNHEY and CDR2 is SVGEGT. The CDR3 spans 12 residues. With 2 bases removed from V and 3 bases from J, the gap between germline ends came to 2 bases. The CDR3 protein is CASSYGYNEQFF. DNA for the CDR3: TGTGCCAGCAGTTACGGCTACAATGAGCAGTTCTTC.

This chain joins TRBV29-1 and TRBJ1-2, with 7 positions matching TRBD1. J lost 4 bases, V lost 8 bases, and 4 bases had no gene match. This CDR3 comprises 11 residues. Looked up from germline, CDR1 is SQVTM and CDR2 is ANQGSEA. The CDR3 is CSTDRIYGYTF. Written as DNA, the CDR3 is TGCAGCACGGACAGGATCTATGGCTACACCTTC.

A note on this clonotype: It may be a read error: a sequence one base away is much more abundant. This chain links TRBV28 with TRBJ2-1; D is tentatively TRBD1 or TRBD2 (5 bases each). CDR1 and CDR2 from the germline V gene are MDHEN and SYDVKM. V dropped 5 bases and J dropped 10 bases, with 21 bases sitting between them. This CDR3 is built from 15 residues. CDR3 loop: CASSPGTASSYEQFF. For the CDR3, the DNA is TGTGCCAGCAGTCCTGGGACCGCCTCCTCCTACGAGCAGTTCTTC.

This clonotype was counted ten times or more. This chain connects TRBV10-2 to TRBJ2-7; D is possibly TRBD1 (5 bases). Trimming pared 3 bases from V and 0 bases from J, leaving 9 bases between. The CDR3 covers 14 residues. Germline V gene lookup returns CDR1 WSHSY and CDR2 SAAADI. Here the CDR3 DNA reads TGCGCCAGCAGTGAAGGACAACACTCCTACGAGCAGTACTTC. Encoded protein: CASSEGQHSYEQYF.

In this sample, this clonotype turned up many times. The genes are TRBV28 and TRBJ1-2; D uncertain. Germline values: CDR1 MDHEN, CDR2 SYDVKM. The CDR3 runs 11 residues. V was pared by 6 bases and J by 4 bases, with 6 bases between. The CDR3 DNA reads TGTGCCAGCAGCTCTATCTATGGCTACACCTTC. Translation: CASSSIYGYTF.

Many counts were recorded for this clonotype. J is TRBJ2-1 and V is TRBV27; possible D gene TRBD2, 5 bases. CDR3 length equals 14 residues. Germline V gene data show CDR1 as MNHEY and CDR2 as SMNVEV (reference sequence). With 5 bases removed from V and 8 bases from J, the gap between germline ends came to 16 bases. For the CDR3, the DNA is TGTGCCAGCAGTCGGCGGGTAGGGCTTTATGAGCAGTTCTTC. This translates into CASSRRVGLYEQFF.

In this sample, this clonotype turned up many times. The chain joins TRBV29-1 to TRBJ2-1; D could derive from TRBD1 or TRBD2 (6 bases each). V was clipped by 7 bases and J by 7 bases, with 23 bases between them. Germline CDR1 SQVTM, CDR2 ANQGSEA. The CDR3 consists of 15 residues. CDR3 protein: CSAPPMGGAGNEQFF. CDR3 DNA sequence: TGCAGCGCTCCCCCTATGGGGGGCGCTGGGAATGAGCAGTTCTTC.

This chain joins TRBV5-1 and TRBJ2-5; TRBD1 aligns across 8 bases. Germline lookup yields CDR1 SGHRS and CDR2 YFSETQ. This CDR3 region has 16 residues. Unmatched junction bases numbered 11, after V lost 2 bases and J lost 5 bases. CDR3 nucleotides: TGCGCCAGCAGCTTTCAGGGGGCGGTAGGTCAGGAGACCCAGTACTTC. Translating gives CASSFQGAVGQETQYF.